The T cell receptor (beta chain) under discussion was sequenced for a study of metastatic and nonmetastatic thyroid tumors. Study-wide results and limits: When malignant thyroid tumors were compared with benign nodules, TCR beta diversity was reportedly significantly higher in the malignant tumors. This held in both blood and tumor samples.

The CDR3 consists of 11 residues. V lost 8 bases, J lost 6 bases, and 10 bases lay in between. With MiXCR, TCRdb reprocessed the PCR reads. This table holds about 16,000 clones, approximately 30% found once. This clone is termed medium-sized (0.01 to 0.1%). Its cognate antigen is unknown. Thyroid surgery had not been preceded by any treatment in any patient. The sequence derives from a female donor with papillary thyroid cancer or a benign thyroid nodule (not recorded which). Some clones in this sample may be carry-over from other donors' samples. The sample consisted of blood. V is TRBV12-3 or TRBV12-4 and J is TRBJ1-2; no firm D call. As DNA, the CDR3 is TGTGCCAGCCATGGACGAGATGGCTACACCTTC. Its protein is CASHGRDGYTF.